This entry is about one TCR beta chain. Its antigen is unidentified. Primers used in a second PCR of about 7 to 12 cycles were a sample-barcoded 5' primer and a J-beta primer mix. TCRdb re-analysed the 5' RACE reads in MiXCR, keeping a single row per CDR3 protein. The sample includes about 1 million distinct CDR3 sequences, under 30% of them seen just once. This specimen comes from a study of blood T cells in healthy people across ages. Findings and caveats of the study: Estimated diversity, derived from one million T cells, was regarded as an underestimate.

The CDR3 spans 15 residues. The V segment lost 3 bases and the J segment 3 bases; nucleotides outside the gene matches: 7. Germline values: CDR1 LGHNA, CDR2 YNFKEQ. These data also featured in a second study, about T cells of mothers and their children.

The receptor was derived from a girl aged 2-10 years in good health. This chain joins TRBV4-2 and TRBJ2-7; TRBD1 aligns across 8 bases. Sequenced material: blood. Here the CDR3 DNA reads TGTGCCAGCAGCCAGACTACGACAGGGGTCTACGAGCAGTACTTC. Translating gives CASSQTTTGVYEQYF.